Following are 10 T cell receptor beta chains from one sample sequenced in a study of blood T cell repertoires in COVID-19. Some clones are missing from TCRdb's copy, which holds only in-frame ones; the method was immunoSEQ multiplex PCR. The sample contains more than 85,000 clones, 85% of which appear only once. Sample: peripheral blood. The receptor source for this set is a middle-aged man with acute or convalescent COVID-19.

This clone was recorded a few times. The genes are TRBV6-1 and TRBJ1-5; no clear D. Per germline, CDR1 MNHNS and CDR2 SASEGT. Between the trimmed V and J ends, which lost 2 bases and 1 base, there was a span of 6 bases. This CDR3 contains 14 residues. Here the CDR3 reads CASSESLSNQPQHF. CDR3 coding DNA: TGTGCCAGCAGTGAAAGTCTAAGCAATCAGCCCCAGCATTTT.

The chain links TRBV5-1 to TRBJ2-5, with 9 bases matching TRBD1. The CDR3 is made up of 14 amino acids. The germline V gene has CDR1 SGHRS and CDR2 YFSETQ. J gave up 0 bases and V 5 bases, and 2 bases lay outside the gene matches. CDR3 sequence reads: CASSRQGDQETQYF. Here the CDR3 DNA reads TGCGCCAGCAGTCGACAGGGGGACCAAGAGACCCAGTACTTC.

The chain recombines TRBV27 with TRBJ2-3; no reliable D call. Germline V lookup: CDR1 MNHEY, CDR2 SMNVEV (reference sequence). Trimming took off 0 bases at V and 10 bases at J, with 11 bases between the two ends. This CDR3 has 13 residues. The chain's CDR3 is CASSLSSVVAQYF. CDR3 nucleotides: TGTGCCAGCAGTTTATCAAGCGTGGTCGCGCAGTATTTT.

The CDR3 region has the DNA TGTGCCAGCAGGTTCCGGGGAACTAGCACAGATACGCAGTATTTT. As protein: CASRFRGTSTDTQYF. This sequence joins TRBV11-2 and TRBJ2-3; D is perhaps TRBD2 (5 bases). Germline values: CDR1 SGHAT, CDR2 FQNNGV. There are 15 residues in the CDR3. Trimming shortened V by 6 bases and J by 0 bases, and 13 bases separated the two germline ends.

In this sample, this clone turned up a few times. CDR3 DNA: TGTGCCAGCAGCTTAGTTAATGGCTACACCTTC. Translated, it gives CASSLVNGYTF. The rearrangement uses TRBV9 and TRBJ1-2; the D is unclear. The CDR3 contains 11 residues. Germline CDR1 reads SGDLS; CDR2 reads YYNGEE. Trimming removed 4 bases from V and 6 bases from J, with 7 bases in between.

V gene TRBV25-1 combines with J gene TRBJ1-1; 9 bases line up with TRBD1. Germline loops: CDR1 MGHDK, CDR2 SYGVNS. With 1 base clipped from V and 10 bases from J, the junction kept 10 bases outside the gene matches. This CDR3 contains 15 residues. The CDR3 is CASSESGTGRDRAFF. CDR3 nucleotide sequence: TGTGCCAGCAGTGAATCCGGGACAGGGAGGGATCGAGCTTTCTTT.

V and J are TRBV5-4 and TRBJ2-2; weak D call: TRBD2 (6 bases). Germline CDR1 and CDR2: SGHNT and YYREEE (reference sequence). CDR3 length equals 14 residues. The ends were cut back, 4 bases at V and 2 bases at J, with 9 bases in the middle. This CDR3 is CASSTGLNTGELFF. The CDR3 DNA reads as TGTGCCAGCAGCACGGGACTTAACACCGGGGAGCTGTTTTTT.

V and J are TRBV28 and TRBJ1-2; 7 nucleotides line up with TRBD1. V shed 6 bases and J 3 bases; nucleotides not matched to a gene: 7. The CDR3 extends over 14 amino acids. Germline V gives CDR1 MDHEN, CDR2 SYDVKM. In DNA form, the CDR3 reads TGTGCCAGCAGCAGACAGGGAGTCGACTATGGCTACACCTTC. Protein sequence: CASSRQGVDYGYTF.

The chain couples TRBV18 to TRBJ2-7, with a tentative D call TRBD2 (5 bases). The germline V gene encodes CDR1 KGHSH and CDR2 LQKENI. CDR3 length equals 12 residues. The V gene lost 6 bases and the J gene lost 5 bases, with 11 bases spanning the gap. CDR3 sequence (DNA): TGTGCCAGCTCGGCGGGTCTAGACGAGCAGTACTTC. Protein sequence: CASSAGLDEQYF.

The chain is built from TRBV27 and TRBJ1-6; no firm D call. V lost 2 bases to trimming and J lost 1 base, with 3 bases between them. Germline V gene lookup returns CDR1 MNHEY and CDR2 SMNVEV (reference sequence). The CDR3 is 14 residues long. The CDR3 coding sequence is TGTGCCAGCAGTTTACGGTCCTATAATTCACCCCTCCACTTT. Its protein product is CASSLRSYNSPLHF.